These T cell receptor beta chains were read from a single sample in a study. Using its own MiXCR run on the multiplex PCR reads, TCRdb lists one record per CDR3 protein. The data contain 1,100 or so distinct CDR3 sequences, about 0.75% of them seen just once; the ten biggest clones take up roughly 23%. Material for sequencing was Tregs sorted from blood. These receptors all stem from a female donor with breast cancer. The conserved cysteine and the conserved F or W are not part of the CDR3 here. Each record gives: V gene, clone size, CDR3 protein. The size field reads once, few, many, or a class for an expanded clone.

>TRBV12-3/TRBV12-4|medium-sized
ATDGQGAYGYT
>TRBV12-3/TRBV12-4|large
ASTPPGRGYGYT
>TRBV12-3/TRBV12-4|large
ASRVEGSYGYT
>TRBV12-3/TRBV12-4|large
ASSLGSGLGGYT
>TRBV12-3/TRBV12-4|medium-sized
ASSLIYGYT
>TRBV12-3/TRBV12-4|medium-sized
ASSRSNRVNYGYT
>TRBV12-3/TRBV12-4|large
ASTAAGYGYT
>TRBV12-3/TRBV12-4|many
ASSQDRYYGYT
>TRBV12-3/TRBV12-4|medium-sized
ASSTGSRAYGYT
>TRBV12-3/TRBV12-4|medium-sized
ASSRFSGTGYG
>TRBV12-3/TRBV12-4|medium-sized
ASSSRWAGGYT
>TRBV12-3/TRBV12-4|large
ASSPNTFYGYT
>TRBV12-3/TRBV12-4|medium-sized
ASSPGSAAYGYT
>TRBV12-3/TRBV12-4|medium-sized
ASTLGHFNYGYT
>TRBV12-3/TRBV12-4|medium-sized
ASSFMGNYGYT
>TRBV12-3/TRBV12-4|medium-sized
ASTLGENGYT
>TRBV12-3/TRBV12-4|medium-sized
ASSQGQVDYGYT
>TRBV12-3/TRBV12-4|medium-sized
ASSEGTIYGYT
>TRBV12-3/TRBV12-4|many
ASSSLLSVGGYT
>TRBV12-3/TRBV12-4|medium-sized
ASSPTRYYGYT
>TRBV12-3/TRBV12-4|medium-sized
ASSLEGINYGYT
>TRBV12-3/TRBV12-4|medium-sized
ASTKGQGGHGYT
>TRBV12-3/TRBV12-4|medium-sized
ASSLPNRIENGYT
>TRBV12-3/TRBV12-4|many
ASSSPDRELLGYT
>TRBV12-3/TRBV12-4|few
ASSHVEGPNAGYT
>TRBV12-5|large
ASGLSGTNYGYT
>TRBV12-3/TRBV12-4|medium-sized
ASSSDRFYGYT